The T cell receptor beta chain described here comes from a study of cytomegalovirus exposure and HLA in healthy donors. About this clone: Its antigen remains unknown.

Per germline, CDR1 MNHNY and CDR2 SVGAGI (reference sequence). Trimming took 1 base from V and 8 from J, leaving 17 bases between them. The CDR3 runs 16 residues. PCR was performed using 60 Vbeta and 13 Jbeta primers. Generated by immunoSEQ multiplex PCR, the TCRdb table keeps only in-frame clones and is missing some. Of more than 90,000 clones listed, around four fifths were seen once; the top ten hold about 2%. Study-level points and caveats: A missense DCLRE1C variant was associated with V- and J-gene trimming of TCR beta chains in a later analysis, and an independent cohort replicated the association. Altogether, 160 or so TCR beta chains were recorded as cytomegalovirus-associated.

V and J are TRBV6-6 and TRBJ1-4; D ambiguous. The sample taken for sequencing was PBMCs. The sequence came from a man aged 40-49 years in good health and CMV-seronegative. The chain's CDR3 is CASSYYAPKQKEKLFF. In DNA form, the CDR3 reads TGTGCCAGCAGTTACTATGCCCCAAAACAGAAGGAAAAACTGTTTTTT.